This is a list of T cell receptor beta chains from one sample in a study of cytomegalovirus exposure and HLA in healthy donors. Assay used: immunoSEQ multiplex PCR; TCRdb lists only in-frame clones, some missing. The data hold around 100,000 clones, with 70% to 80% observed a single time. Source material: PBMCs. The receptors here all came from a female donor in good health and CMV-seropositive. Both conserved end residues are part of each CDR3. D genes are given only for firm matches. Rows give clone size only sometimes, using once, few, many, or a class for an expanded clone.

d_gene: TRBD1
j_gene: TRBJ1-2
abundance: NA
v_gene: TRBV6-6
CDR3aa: CASRPTGGSGYTF
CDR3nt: TGTGCCAGCAGGCCAACAGGGGGCAGCGGCTACACCTTC

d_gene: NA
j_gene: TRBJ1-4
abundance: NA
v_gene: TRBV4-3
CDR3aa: CASSPTPALGPNEKLFF
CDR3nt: TGCGCCAGCAGCCCTACACCAGCCTTGGGCCCTAATGAAAAACTGTTTTTT

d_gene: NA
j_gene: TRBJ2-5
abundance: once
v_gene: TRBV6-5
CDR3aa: CASREGGGREEQYF
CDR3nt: TGTGCCAGCCGAGAGGGGGGAGGGCGGGAAGAGCAGTACTTC

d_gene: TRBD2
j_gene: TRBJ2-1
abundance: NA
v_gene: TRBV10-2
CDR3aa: CASSSGTSSSYNEQFF
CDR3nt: TGCGCCAGCAGTTCGGGGACTAGCAGCTCCTACAATGAGCAGTTCTTC

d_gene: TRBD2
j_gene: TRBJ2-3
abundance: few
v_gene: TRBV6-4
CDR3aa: CASSLGLAGGPDTQYF
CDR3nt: TGTGCCAGCAGCCTTGGACTAGCGGGAGGGCCGGATACGCAGTATTTT

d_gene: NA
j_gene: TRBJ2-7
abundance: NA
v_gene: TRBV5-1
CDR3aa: CASSLFAGSYEQYF
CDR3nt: TGCGCCAGCAGCTTGTTTGCCGGCTCCTACGAGCAGTACTTC

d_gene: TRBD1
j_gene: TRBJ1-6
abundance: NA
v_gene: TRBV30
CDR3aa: CAWTRQGGSPLHF
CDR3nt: TGTGCCTGGACCCGGCAGGGGGGATCACCCCTCCACTTT

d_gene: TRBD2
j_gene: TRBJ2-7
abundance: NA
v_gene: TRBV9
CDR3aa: CASSVVPSGYYEQYF
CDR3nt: TGTGCCAGCAGCGTAGTCCCTAGCGGGTACTACGAGCAGTACTTC

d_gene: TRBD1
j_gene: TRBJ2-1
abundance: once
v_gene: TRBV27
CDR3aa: CASRDRATYNEQFF
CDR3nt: TGTGCCAGCAGGGACAGGGCAACCTACAATGAGCAGTTCTTC

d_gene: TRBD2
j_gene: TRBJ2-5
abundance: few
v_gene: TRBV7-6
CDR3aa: CASSFPLAGRRLETQYF
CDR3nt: TGTGCCAGCAGCTTTCCACTAGCGGGGCGACGTTTGGAGACCCAGTACTTC

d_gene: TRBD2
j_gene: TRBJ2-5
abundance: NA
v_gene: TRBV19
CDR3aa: CASRPGLAGVRETQYF
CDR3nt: TGTGCCAGTAGGCCGGGACTAGCGGGAGTTCGGGAGACCCAGTACTTC

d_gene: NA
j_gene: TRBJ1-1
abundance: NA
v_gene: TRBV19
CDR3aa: CATARSESSVNTEAFF
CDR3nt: TGTGCCACCGCGAGGTCGGAGTCCTCCGTGAACACTGAAGCTTTCTTT

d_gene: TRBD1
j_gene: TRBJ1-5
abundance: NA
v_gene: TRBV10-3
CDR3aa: CAIKPGQGNQPQHF
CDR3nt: TGTGCCATCAAACCGGGACAGGGCAATCAGCCCCAGCATTTT

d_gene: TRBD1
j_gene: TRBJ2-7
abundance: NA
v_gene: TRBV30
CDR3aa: CAWSVSLGDSFYEQYF
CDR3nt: TGTGCCTGGAGTGTATCTTTGGGGGACAGCTTCTACGAGCAGTACTTC

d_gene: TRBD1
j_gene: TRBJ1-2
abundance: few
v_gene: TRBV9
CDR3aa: CASSGYRGGYTF
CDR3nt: TGTGCCAGCAGCGGCTACAGGGGGGGCTACACCTTC

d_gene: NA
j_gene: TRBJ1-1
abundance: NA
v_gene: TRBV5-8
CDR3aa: CASSFQGKEAFF
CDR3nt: TGTGCCAGCAGCTTCCAGGGGAAAGAAGCTTTCTTT